This T cell receptor beta chain emerged from a study of blood T cell repertoires in COVID-19. For the study at large: Acute and convalescent COVID-19 samples came from the United States, Italy and Spain. T cells, B-cell-depleted T cells, or PBMCs supplied cDNA or gDNA.

Original processing methods: How many nucleated cells were present was estimated from reference gene primer amplification. Sequencing was performed with immunoSEQ multiplex PCR; in TCRdb, only in-frame clones are kept and a portion is missing. V and J calls and clone size are as listed in that table; D and trimming were resolved from the DNA. This sample carries tens of thousands of clones, 70% to 90% of them seen once, and the ten largest clones take about a tenth. In germline, CDR1 is SGHTS, CDR2 YDEGEE. This CDR3 is 19 amino acids long. Trimming removed 3 bases from V and 0 bases from J, with 25 bases in between.

Sequencing input: peripheral blood. This clonotype originated in a human donor in a cohort sampled during active COVID-19. The chain couples TRBV5-8 to TRBJ2-7; TRBD2 might be the D (5 bases). The DNA of the CDR3 is TGTGCCAGCAGCTCTCGTAGGTGGGAGAGCCCCGCTAACTCCTACGAGCAGTACTTC. This encodes CASSSRRWESPANSYEQYF.